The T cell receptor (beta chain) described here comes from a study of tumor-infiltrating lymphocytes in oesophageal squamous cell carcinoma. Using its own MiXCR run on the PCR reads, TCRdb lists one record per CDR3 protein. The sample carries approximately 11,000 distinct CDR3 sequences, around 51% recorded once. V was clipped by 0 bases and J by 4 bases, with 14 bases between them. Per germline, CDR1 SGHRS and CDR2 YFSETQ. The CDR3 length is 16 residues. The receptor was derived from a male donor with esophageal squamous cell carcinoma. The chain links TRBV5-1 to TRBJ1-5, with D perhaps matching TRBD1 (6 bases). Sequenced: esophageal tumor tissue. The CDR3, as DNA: TGCGCCAGCAGCTTGGATGGGGGGCCCTCGAATCAGCCCCAGCATTTT. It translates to CASSLDGGPSNQPQHF.